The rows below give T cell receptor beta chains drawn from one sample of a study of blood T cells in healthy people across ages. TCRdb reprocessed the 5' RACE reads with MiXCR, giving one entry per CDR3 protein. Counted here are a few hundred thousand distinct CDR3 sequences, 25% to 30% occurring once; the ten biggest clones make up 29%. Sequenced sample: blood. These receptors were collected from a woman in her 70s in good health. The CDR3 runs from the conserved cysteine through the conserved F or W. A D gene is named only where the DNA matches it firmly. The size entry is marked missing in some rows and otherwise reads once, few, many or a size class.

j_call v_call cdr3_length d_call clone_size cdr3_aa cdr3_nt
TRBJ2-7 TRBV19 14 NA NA CASSIGGLVGEQYF TGTGCCAGTAGTATCGGGGGGCTCGTCGGGGAGCAGTACTTC
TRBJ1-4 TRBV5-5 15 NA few CASSLGVGDNEKLFF TGTGCCAGCAGCTTAGGGGTGGGGGATAATGAAAAACTGTTTTTT
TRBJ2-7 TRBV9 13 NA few CASSVIEAGEQYF TGTGCCAGCAGCGTAATTGAAGCGGGCGAGCAGTACTTC
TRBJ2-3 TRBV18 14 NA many CASSQSIGADTQYF TGTGCCAGCTCACAGAGCATTGGCGCAGATACGCAGTATTTT
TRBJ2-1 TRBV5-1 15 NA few CASSLAAPQYNEQFF TGCGCCAGCAGCTTGGCTGCCCCCCAATACAATGAGCAGTTCTTC
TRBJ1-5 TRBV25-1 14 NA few CASSDWGGGQPQHF TGTGCCAGCAGTGATTGGGGGGGCGGTCAGCCCCAGCATTTT
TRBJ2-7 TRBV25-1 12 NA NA CASKGSSYEQYF TGTGCCAGCAAGGGTAGCTCCTACGAGCAGTACTTC
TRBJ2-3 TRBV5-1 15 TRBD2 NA CASSPPGGLLETQYF TGCGCCAGCAGCCCTCCGGGAGGCCTACTTGAAACGCAGTATTTT
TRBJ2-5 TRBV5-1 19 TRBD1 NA CASSTGSGQGIRYQETQYF TGCGCCAGCAGCACCGGCTCCGGACAGGGGATTCGGTACCAAGAGACCCAGTACTTC
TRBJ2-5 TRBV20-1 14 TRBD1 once CSASRQGISETQYF TGCAGTGCCAGTCGACAGGGGATATCGGAGACCCAGTACTTC
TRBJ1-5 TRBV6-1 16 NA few CASSEGQGRGGQPQHF TGTGCCAGCAGTGAGGGGCAGGGGAGGGGAGGACAGCCCCAGCATTTT
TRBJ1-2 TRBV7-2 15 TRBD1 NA CASSLAGGTVYGYTF TGTGCCAGCAGCTTAGCCGGGGGGACAGTTTATGGCTACACCTTC
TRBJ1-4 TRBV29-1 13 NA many CSVEWEGDEKLFF TGCAGCGTTGAATGGGAGGGGGATGAAAAACTGTTTTTT
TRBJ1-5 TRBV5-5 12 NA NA CASRIPGQPQHF TGTGCCAGCAGAATTCCTGGCCAGCCCCAGCATTTT
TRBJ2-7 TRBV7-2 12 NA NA CASSLGSSEQYF TGTGCCAGCAGCTTAGGCTCCTCCGAGCAGTACTTC
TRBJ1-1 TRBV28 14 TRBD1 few CASSFGDRGGEAFF TGTGCCAGCAGCTTTGGGGACAGGGGTGGTGAAGCTTTCTTT
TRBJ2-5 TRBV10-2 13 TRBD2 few CASSPSGSGEQYF TGCGCCAGCAGCCCTAGCGGGAGCGGGGAGCAGTACTTC
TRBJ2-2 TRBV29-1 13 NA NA CSVIPRVPGELFF TGCAGCGTTATCCCCAGGGTTCCCGGGGAGCTGTTTTTT
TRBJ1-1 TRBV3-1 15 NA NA CASSQFGQKNTEAFF TGTGCCAGCAGCCAATTCGGTCAGAAGAACACTGAAGCTTTCTTT
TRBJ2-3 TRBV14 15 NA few CASSQDSGTTDTQYF TGTGCCAGCAGCCAAGATAGCGGAACCACAGATACGCAGTATTTT
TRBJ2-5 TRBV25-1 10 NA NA CASSGHSQYF TGTGCCAGCAGTGGCCATTCCCAGTACTTC
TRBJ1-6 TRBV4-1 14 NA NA CASSQDGGAGLLHF TGCGCCAGCAGCCAAGATGGGGGGGCGGGTTTACTCCACTTT
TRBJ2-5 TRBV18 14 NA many CASSRDGAQETQYF TGTGCCAGCTCCCGTGACGGAGCCCAAGAGACCCAGTACTTC
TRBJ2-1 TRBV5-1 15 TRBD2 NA CASSPAGGLYNEQFF TGCGCCAGCAGCCCGGCGGGGGGACTCTACAATGAGCAGTTCTTC
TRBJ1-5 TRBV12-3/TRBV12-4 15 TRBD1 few CASSLRGQGAQPQHF TGTGCCAGCAGTTTACGGGGACAGGGAGCTCAGCCTCAGCATTTT
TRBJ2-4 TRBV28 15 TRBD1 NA CASSLGSGQGSIQYF TGTGCCAGCAGTTTAGGGAGCGGACAGGGGTCCATTCAGTACTTC
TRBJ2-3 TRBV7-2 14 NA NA CASIMGGSTDTQYF TGTGCCAGCATCATGGGGGGAAGCACAGATACGCAGTATTTT
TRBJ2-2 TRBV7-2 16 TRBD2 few CASSRSSGRSTGELFF TGTGCCAGCAGCCGTAGCAGCGGGAGGTCTACCGGGGAGCTGTTTTTT
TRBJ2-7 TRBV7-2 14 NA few CASSLAGQETEQYF TGTGCCAGCAGCTTAGCGGGCCAGGAGACCGAGCAGTACTTC
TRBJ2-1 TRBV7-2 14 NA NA CASSLQSLGNEQFF TGTGCCAGCAGCTTACAATCCCTAGGCAATGAGCAGTTCTTC
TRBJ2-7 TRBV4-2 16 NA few CASSQVSAVSSYEQYF TGTGCCAGCAGCCAAGTATCAGCGGTGAGCTCCTACGAGCAGTACTTC
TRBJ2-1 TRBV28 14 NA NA CASVPAGSKYEQFF TGTGCCAGCGTTCCGGCTGGGTCGAAGTATGAGCAGTTCTTC
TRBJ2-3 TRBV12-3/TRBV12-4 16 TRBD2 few CASSPALAGGTDTQYF TGTGCCAGCAGCCCCGCACTAGCGGGGGGGACAGATACGCAGTATTTT
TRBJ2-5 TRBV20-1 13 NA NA CSASLTVQETQYF TGCAGTGCTAGTCTTACAGTCCAAGAGACCCAGTACTTC
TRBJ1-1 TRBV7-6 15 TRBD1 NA CASSASPTGGTEAFF TGTGCCAGCAGCGCCAGCCCCACAGGGGGGACTGAAGCTTTCTTT
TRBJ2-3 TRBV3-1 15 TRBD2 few CATSDGGANTDTQYF TGTGCCACTTCGGACGGGGGGGCTAACACAGATACGCAGTATTTT
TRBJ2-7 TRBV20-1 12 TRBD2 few CSASGGAYEQYF TGCAGTGCTAGCGGGGGGGCCTACGAGCAGTACTTC
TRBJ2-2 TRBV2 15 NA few CASSTDSANTGELFF TGTGCCAGCAGTACAGACTCCGCGAACACCGGGGAGCTGTTTTTT
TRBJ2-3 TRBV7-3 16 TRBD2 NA CASSSTLAGGADTQYF TGTGCCAGCAGTTCCACCCTAGCGGGAGGGGCAGATACGCAGTATTTT
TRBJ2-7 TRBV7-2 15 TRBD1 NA CASSNGGQGPYEQYF TGTGCCAGCAGCAATGGGGGACAGGGGCCCTACGAGCAGTACTTC
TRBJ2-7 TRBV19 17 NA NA CASILKGGRKVFYEQYF TGTGCCAGTATCTTAAAGGGGGGGCGCAAGGTTTTCTACGAGCAGTACTTC
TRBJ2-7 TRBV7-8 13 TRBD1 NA CASSLAEGAPPYF TGTGCCAGCAGCTTAGCCGAGGGGGCGCCCCCGTACTTC
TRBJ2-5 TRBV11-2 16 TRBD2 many CASSLTSGPREETQYF TGTGCCAGCAGCTTGACTAGCGGCCCCAGGGAAGAGACCCAGTACTTC
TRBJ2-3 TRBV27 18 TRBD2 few CASIFGGSRKGRTDTQYF TGTGCCAGCATTTTCGGCGGGAGTAGGAAGGGGCGCACAGATACGCAGTATTTT
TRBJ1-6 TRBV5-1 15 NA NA CASTELGTSGSPLHF TGCGCCAGCACCGAACTCGGGACATCGGGTTCACCCCTCCACTTT
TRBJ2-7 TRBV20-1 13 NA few CSATPASTYEQYF TGCAGTGCTACTCCAGCCTCCACCTACGAGCAGTACTTC
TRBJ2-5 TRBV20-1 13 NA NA CSAYSLVQETQYF TGCAGTGCTTACTCGTTGGTCCAAGAGACCCAGTACTTC
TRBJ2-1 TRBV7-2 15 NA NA CASSRLPSSYDEQFF TGTGCCAGCAGCCGACTACCAAGCTCCTACGATGAGCAGTTCTTC
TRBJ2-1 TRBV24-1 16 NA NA CATSDLRAGSYNEQFF TGTGCCACCAGTGATTTGCGGGCAGGCTCCTACAATGAGCAGTTCTTC
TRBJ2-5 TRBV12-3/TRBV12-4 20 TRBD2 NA CASSLAVFGGRASVQETQYF TGTGCCAGCAGTTTAGCGGTGTTTGGCGGGAGGGCGTCGGTCCAAGAGACCCAGTACTTC
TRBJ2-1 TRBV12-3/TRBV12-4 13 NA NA CASSLWTINEQLF TGTGCCAGCAGTTTGTGGACCATTAATGAGCAGCTCTTC
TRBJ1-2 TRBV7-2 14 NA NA CASSLGDSRNGYTF TGTGCCAGCAGCCTGGGGGACTCTAGGAATGGCTACACCTTC
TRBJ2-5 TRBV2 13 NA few CASKWGVGETQYF TGTGCCAGCAAATGGGGTGTAGGGGAGACCCAGTACTTC
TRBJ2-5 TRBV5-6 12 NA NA CASSYLEETQYF TGTGCCAGCAGCTATTTGGAGGAGACCCAGTACTTC